The 21 T cell receptor beta chains below all came from one sample that was sequenced in a study of control samples from healthy donors and cancer patients. Sequencing used immunoSEQ multiplex PCR; TCRdb keeps in-frame clones, though not all of them. The sample has 130,000 to 150,000 clones, 70% to 90% seen once; the top ten hold about 9%. The material sequenced was blood. The receptors shown here come from a woman under 40 in good health.

The chain carries TRBV9 and TRBJ1-2; 7 bases are shared with TRBD1. This CDR3 spans 15 amino acids. V trimming: 4 bases; J trimming: 5 bases; junction bases outside the gene matches: 11. Germline CDR1 SGDLS, CDR2 YYNGEE. The CDR3 region is CASSPHRGFGYGYTF. The CDR3 nucleotides read TGTGCCAGCAGCCCTCACAGGGGATTTGGGTATGGCTACACCTTC. The complete variable domain, with remaining parts taken from reference TRBV9 and TRBJ1-2, reads DSGVTQTPKHLITATGQRVTLRCSPRSGDLSVYWYQQSLDQGLQFLIQYYNGEERAKGNILERFSAQQFPDLHSELNLSSLELGDSALYFCASSPHRGFGYGYTFGSGTRLTVV.

This chain joins TRBV5-6 and TRBJ1-4, with a possible D match to TRBD1 (5 bases). The germline V gene encodes CDR1 SGHDT and CDR2 YYEEEE. Trimming removed 0 bases at V and 5 bases at J, with 8 bases between. The length of the CDR3 is 14 residues. CDR3 amino acids: CASSLGQFNEKLFF. In nucleotides, the CDR3 is TGTGCCAGCAGCTTGGGACAGTTCAATGAAAAACTGTTTTTT.

The chain couples TRBV9 to TRBJ2-6; no clear D. With 0 bases removed from V and 0 bases from J, the gap between germline ends came to 4 bases. From germline, CDR1 is SGDLS and CDR2 YYNGEE. The CDR3 runs 15 residues. CDR3: CASSVDSSGANVLTF. Written as DNA, the CDR3 is TGTGCCAGCAGCGTAGATTCCTCTGGGGCCAACGTCCTGACTTTC.

Remarks on this clone: In the same sample, other DNA sequences code for this CDR3. This chain uses TRBV30 with TRBJ1-4, with D uncertain. From germline, CDR1 is GTSNPN and CDR2 SVGIG (reference sequence). The CDR3 consists of 13 residues. Trimming took off 4 bases at V and 8 bases at J, with 14 bases between the two ends. The chain's CDR3 is CAWNRGTGEKLFF. In DNA form, the CDR3 reads TGTGCCTGGAATCGGGGAACCGGCGAAAAACTGTTTTTT.

The gene calls are TRBV5-6 and TRBJ2-7; 7 nucleotides match TRBD2. V trimming: 4 bases; J trimming: 3 bases; junction bases outside the gene matches: 13. CDR1 is SGHDT and CDR2 is YYEEEE in the germline V gene. The CDR3 totals 16 residues. The CDR3 here is CASSVESGRALYEQYF. The CDR3 DNA is TGTGCCAGCAGCGTGGAATCTGGGAGGGCCCTCTACGAGCAGTACTTC.

The count of this clone is one. The V call is TRBV2, the J call TRBJ1-4; tentatively, D is TRBD1 (5 bases). Trimming took off 6 bases at V and 5 bases at J, with 13 bases between the two ends. Looked up from germline, CDR1 is SNHLY and CDR2 is FYNNEI. The CDR3 is 14 residues long. This CDR3 reads CASRTTAHNEKLFF. CDR3 bases: TGTGCCAGCAGGACGACAGCTCACAATGAAAAACTGTTTTTT.

The CDR3 nucleotides read TGTGCCAGCATCCCCGGTTGGGGAGAGACCCAGTACTTC. This encodes CASIPGWGETQYF. This sequence joins TRBV7-6 and TRBJ2-5; D not certain. Germline V gene lookup returns CDR1 SGHVS and CDR2 FNYEAQ. The CDR3 consists of 13 residues. The V end lost 7 bases, the J end lost 4 bases, and 13 bases lay between the germline ends.

CDR3 residues: CSVEGQNTEAFF. CDR3 DNA: TGCAGCGTTGAAGGCCAGAACACTGAAGCTTTCTTT. The J gene is TRBJ1-1, the V gene TRBV29-1; D is uncertain. Germline assignment: CDR1 SQVTM and CDR2 ANQGSEA. V was cut by 1 base and J by 1 base, with 4 bases left in between. The length of the CDR3 is 12 residues.

This sequence joins TRBV7-2 and TRBJ1-1, with D unresolved. V was cut by 0 bases and J by 4 bases, with 9 bases left in between. The CDR3 runs to 14 residues. Per the germline V gene, CDR1 is SGHTA and CDR2 is FQGNSA. The CDR3 loop is CASSLAGQTTEAFF. CDR3 nucleotide sequence: TGTGCCAGCAGCTTAGCAGGTCAGACCACTGAAGCTTTCTTT.

The chain is built from TRBV21-1 and TRBJ1-1; whether TRBD1, the table's D call, matches the DNA was not checked. TRBV21-1 is an annotated pseudogene. The CDR3 length is 18 residues. CDR3 coding DNA: TGTGCCAGCAGCAAAGAAGCGCGACAGGGTAACTCGAACACTGAAGCTTTCTTT. Amino acid sequence: CASSKEARQGNSNTEAFF.

The genes are TRBV6-6 and TRBJ2-7; D tentatively fits TRBD1 or TRBD2 (6 bases each). The CDR3 has 14 amino acids. Germline lookup yields CDR1 MNHNY and CDR2 SVGAGI (reference sequence). V gave up 6 bases and J gave up 2 bases, with 14 bases separating them. The CDR3: CASSSGAGPYEQYF. As DNA, the CDR3 is TGTGCCAGCAGCTCGGGGGCGGGCCCCTACGAGCAGTACTTC.

The chain uses TRBV19 and TRBJ1-4; D gene uncertain. The V gene lost 4 bases and the J gene lost 8 bases, with 14 bases spanning the gap. The CDR3 consists of 14 residues. In germline, CDR1 is LNHDA, CDR2 SQIVND (reference sequence). The CDR3 protein is CASSTRPAGEKLFF. CDR3 coding DNA: TGTGCCAGTAGTACCCGACCTGCGGGCGAAAAACTGTTTTTT.

The rearrangement joins TRBV10-3 to TRBJ1-6; TRBD1 is a possible D gene (5 bases). This CDR3 has 14 amino acids. V was shortened by 6 bases and J by 5 bases, with 11 bases between the two germline ends. Germline V gene data show CDR1 as ENHRY and CDR2 as SYGVKD. Here the CDR3 DNA reads TGTGCCATCAGCAAGACAGCTGATAATTCACCCCTCCACTTT. Translating gives CAISKTADNSPLHF.

The chain is built from TRBV7-9 and TRBJ2-6; D not certain. Trimming took off 0 bases at V and 0 bases at J, with 9 bases between the two ends. The CDR3 is 17 residues long. The germline V gene encodes CDR1 SEHNR and CDR2 FQNEAQ (reference sequence). Here the CDR3 DNA reads TGTGCCAGCAGCTTAGCGAGACTGCCCTCTGGGGCCAACGTCCTGACTTTC. It is translated as CASSLARLPSGANVLTF.

The genes are TRBV6-5 and TRBJ1-3; D uncertain. The germline V gene has CDR1 MNHEY and CDR2 SVGAGI. The CDR3 length is 13 residues. Trimming removed 4 bases from V and 4 bases from J, with 8 bases in between. CDR3 in DNA: TGTGCCAGCAGTTCGGCGGACGGAAACACCATATATTTT. This encodes CASSSADGNTIYF.

This chain joins TRBV27 and TRBJ1-4, with a weak D call TRBD1 (5 bases). Trimming pared 7 bases from V and 3 bases from J, leaving 12 bases between. From germline, CDR1 is MNHEY and CDR2 SMNVEV (reference sequence). The CDR3 consists of 14 residues. The CDR3 spells CASKQGYANEKLFF. Here the CDR3 DNA reads TGTGCCAGCAAGCAGGGTTACGCTAATGAAAAACTGTTTTTT. The whole variable domain, remainder taken from reference TRBV27 and TRBJ1-4, is EAQVTQNPRYLITVTGKKLTVTCSQNMNHEYMSWYRQDPGLGLRQIYYSMNVEVTDKGDVPEGYKVSRKEKRNFPLILESPSPNQTSLYFCASKQGYANEKLFFGSGTQLSVL.

The chain links TRBV19 to TRBJ2-1, with TRBD2 matching over 13 bases. V was pared by 5 bases and J by 5 bases, with 3 bases of the junction left unmatched. There are 15 residues in the CDR3. Germline CDR1 LNHDA, CDR2 SQIVND (reference sequence). DNA of the CDR3: TGTGCCAGTAGTGTACTAGCGGGAGGGAACAATGAGCAGTTCTTC. This sequence encodes CASSVLAGGNNEQFF.

CDR3 residues: CASSFSPRGNQPQHF. As DNA, the CDR3 is TGTGCCAGCAGCTTTTCCCCCCGAGGCAATCAGCCCCAGCATTTT. The chain recombines TRBV5-6 with TRBJ1-5; D uncertain. Germline V lookup: CDR1 SGHDT, CDR2 YYEEEE. Trimming removed 2 bases at V and 2 bases at J, with 11 bases between. The CDR3 consists of 15 residues.

The chain carries TRBV7-8 and TRBJ1-6; tentative D call: TRBD1 (5 bases). V shed 6 bases and J shed 10 bases, with 19 bases lying between them. Germline V CDR1 and CDR2: SGHVS, FQNEAQ. This CDR3 has 15 residues. The CDR3 coding sequence is TGTGCCAGCAGGCGTCAGGGACGAGAGTACTCACCCCTCCACTTT. The encoded protein is CASRRQGREYSPLHF.

Points on this clone: The CDR3 carries no conserved terminal phenylalanine or tryptophan, so it likely arises from a read error. Because the CDR3's place on the DNA is in doubt, the DNA is left out and the CDR3 is given as listed by TCRdb. J is TRBJ1-1 and V is TRBV24-1; TRBD1 is the table's D call, not checked against the DNA. Germline V CDR1 and CDR2: KGHDR, SFDVKD. Counting both end residues, the CDR3 totals 9 amino acids. CDR3 region: CATSEPPGC.

The J gene is TRBJ2-7, the V gene TRBV14; D perhaps matches TRBD1 (6 bases). The CDR3 loop spans 14 amino acids. V shed 3 bases and J shed 3 bases, with 12 bases lying between them. Germline V gene sequence: CDR1 SGHDN, CDR2 FVKESK. CDR3 region: CASSHAGQRYEQYF. CDR3 DNA: TGTGCCAGCAGCCACGCCGGACAGCGCTACGAGCAGTACTTC.